This is a list of T cell receptor beta chains from one sample in a study of yellow fever vaccine responses in identical twins. TCRdb processed the RT-PCR reads anew with MiXCR; each CDR3 protein has one entry. The table has about 550 distinct CDR3 sequences, 77% seen once; the top ten hold approximately 42%. Sequenced here: T cells from blood (PBMCs), unsorted or a sorted subset (not recorded which), sampled before or after yellow fever vaccination (not recorded which). The source is a female donor who received the yellow fever vaccine. Both conserved end residues are part of each CDR3. Each record gives: clone size, J gene, CDR3 length, D gene, V gene, CDR3 DNA, CDR3 protein. The D gene is left open where the match is weak. Size is omitted from some rows. Given values are once, few, many or a class for expanded clones.

clone_size: .; j_call: TRBJ2-1; cdr3_length: 12; d_call: TRBD1; v_call: TRBV10-3; cdr3_nt: TGTGCCATCAGTGAGGGACAGGGTGAGCAGTTCTTC; cdr3_aa: CAISEGQGEQFF
clone_size: .; j_call: TRBJ2-7; cdr3_length: 15; d_call: .; v_call: TRBV28; cdr3_nt: TGTGCCAGTGAGACTGCCGGGACACCTTCCTACGAGCAGTACTTC; cdr3_aa: CASETAGTPSYEQYF
clone_size: .; j_call: TRBJ2-3; cdr3_length: 15; d_call: .; v_call: TRBV2; cdr3_nt: TGTGCCAGCAGTGGGGGGACTGCTAGCACAGATACGCAGTATTTT; cdr3_aa: CASSGGTASTDTQYF
clone_size: .; j_call: TRBJ2-1; cdr3_length: 14; d_call: .; v_call: TRBV11-1; cdr3_nt: TGTGCCAGCAGCTTAGGTCGCCTGGTTGATGAGCAGTTCTTC; cdr3_aa: CASSLGRLVDEQFF
clone_size: .; j_call: TRBJ2-7; cdr3_length: 13; d_call: .; v_call: TRBV13; cdr3_nt: TGTGCCAGCACTATAGCTGACTCCTACGAGCAGTACTTC; cdr3_aa: CASTIADSYEQYF
clone_size: .; j_call: TRBJ1-2; cdr3_length: 13; d_call: .; v_call: TRBV6-5; cdr3_nt: TGTGCCAGCAGTTCCGGGACCTTCACGGGCTACACCTTC; cdr3_aa: CASSSGTFTGYTF
clone_size: .; j_call: TRBJ2-4; cdr3_length: 13; d_call: .; v_call: TRBV4-3; cdr3_nt: TGCGCCAGCAGCCAAGGCACGGGAAACATTCAGTACTTC; cdr3_aa: CASSQGTGNIQYF
clone_size: few; j_call: TRBJ1-1; cdr3_length: 13; d_call: .; v_call: TRBV6-2/TRBV6-3; cdr3_nt: TGTGCCAGCAGTTACCGGGACAACACTGAAGCTTTCTTT; cdr3_aa: CASSYRDNTEAFF
clone_size: few; j_call: TRBJ1-5; cdr3_length: 16; d_call: .; v_call: TRBV5-6; cdr3_nt: TGTGCCAGCAGCTTGGTTTACAGCCGGACCGATCGGCCCCAGCATTTT; cdr3_aa: CASSLVYSRTDRPQHF
clone_size: .; j_call: TRBJ1-6; cdr3_length: 14; d_call: .; v_call: TRBV10-1; cdr3_nt: TGCGCCAGCAGTGAGTCGACAGAGGGATCACCCCTCCACTTT; cdr3_aa: CASSESTEGSPLHF
clone_size: few; j_call: TRBJ1-4; cdr3_length: 17; d_call: .; v_call: TRBV7-9; cdr3_nt: TGTGCCAGCAGCTTAGGGGGCCAGGAACGAATCGGTGAAAAACTGTTTTTT; cdr3_aa: CASSLGGQERIGEKLFF
clone_size: .; j_call: TRBJ1-1; cdr3_length: 14; d_call: .; v_call: TRBV2; cdr3_nt: TGTGCCAGCAGTGAAAAGGGTCGGAACACTGAAGCTTTCTTT; cdr3_aa: CASSEKGRNTEAFF
clone_size: .; j_call: TRBJ2-3; cdr3_length: 15; d_call: .; v_call: TRBV6-1; cdr3_nt: TGTGCCAGCAGCCCCACAGGGCCCAGCACAGATACGCAGTATTTT; cdr3_aa: CASSPTGPSTDTQYF
clone_size: .; j_call: TRBJ2-1; cdr3_length: 17; d_call: TRBD2; v_call: TRBV10-3; cdr3_nt: TGTGCCATCAGTGAATCTAGCGGGAGCGCCTTTTCGTATGAGCAGTTCTTC; cdr3_aa: CAISESSGSAFSYEQFF
clone_size: once; j_call: TRBJ2-7; cdr3_length: 14; d_call: .; v_call: TRBV15; cdr3_nt: TGTGCCACCAGCAGAGCGTCTAGCGCCTACGAGCAGTACTTC; cdr3_aa: CATSRASSAYEQYF
clone_size: few; j_call: TRBJ1-1; cdr3_length: 14; d_call: .; v_call: TRBV5-5; cdr3_nt: TGTGCCAGCAGCTTGGGCACTTGGAACACTGAAGCTTTCTTT; cdr3_aa: CASSLGTWNTEAFF
clone_size: .; j_call: TRBJ2-1; cdr3_length: 13; d_call: .; v_call: TRBV29-1; cdr3_nt: TGCAGCGTTGAACTGACAGGGAGGAATGAGCAGTTCTTC; cdr3_aa: CSVELTGRNEQFF
clone_size: .; j_call: TRBJ1-1; cdr3_length: 15; d_call: .; v_call: TRBV4-1; cdr3_nt: TGCGCCAGCAGCCAAGTTAGGGACATGAACACTGAAGCTTTCTTT; cdr3_aa: CASSQVRDMNTEAFF
clone_size: .; j_call: TRBJ1-5; cdr3_length: 14; d_call: .; v_call: TRBV4-1; cdr3_nt: TGCGCCAGCAGCCAAGCAGGGGGCAATCAGCCCCAGCATTTT; cdr3_aa: CASSQAGGNQPQHF
clone_size: .; j_call: TRBJ2-2; cdr3_length: 15; d_call: TRBD1; v_call: TRBV7-6; cdr3_nt: TGTGCCAGCAGCATCCAAGACAGGGCGGCCGGGGAGCTGTTTTTT; cdr3_aa: CASSIQDRAAGELFF
clone_size: .; j_call: TRBJ2-1; cdr3_length: 16; d_call: TRBD2; v_call: TRBV13; cdr3_nt: TGTGCCAGCAGGATTAGCGGGGGGGCGTCCTACAATGAGCAGTTCTTC; cdr3_aa: CASRISGGASYNEQFF
clone_size: .; j_call: TRBJ2-3; cdr3_length: 14; d_call: .; v_call: TRBV5-1; cdr3_nt: TGCGCCAGCAGCTTGGTAGGGGGTAAAGATACGCAGTATTTT; cdr3_aa: CASSLVGGKDTQYF
clone_size: .; j_call: TRBJ1-5; cdr3_length: 16; d_call: .; v_call: TRBV4-1; cdr3_nt: TGCGCCAGCAGCCGAGAAGCCGGGGTCCAGGCTCAGCCCCAGCATTTT; cdr3_aa: CASSREAGVQAQPQHF
clone_size: .; j_call: TRBJ2-2; cdr3_length: 12; d_call: .; v_call: TRBV12-3/TRBV12-4; cdr3_nt: TGTGCCAGCAGCCGTGGGACCGGGGAGCTGTTTTTT; cdr3_aa: CASSRGTGELFF
clone_size: .; j_call: TRBJ2-3; cdr3_length: 17; d_call: .; v_call: TRBV15; cdr3_nt: TGTGCCACCAGCAGAGTTTACGGGGTCTACGTCACAGATACGCAGTATTTT; cdr3_aa: CATSRVYGVYVTDTQYF
clone_size: .; j_call: TRBJ2-7; cdr3_length: 15; d_call: TRBD2; v_call: TRBV11-1; cdr3_nt: TGTGCCAGCAGCTTAGTCGGGACTAGCGGATACGAGCAGTACTTC; cdr3_aa: CASSLVGTSGYEQYF
clone_size: .; j_call: TRBJ1-1; cdr3_length: 16; d_call: TRBD1; v_call: TRBV30; cdr3_nt: TGTGCCTGGAGTGTTTGGTTCAGGGGGTGGAACACTGAAGCTTTCTTT; cdr3_aa: CAWSVWFRGWNTEAFF
clone_size: .; j_call: TRBJ2-7; cdr3_length: 16; d_call: .; v_call: TRBV23-1; cdr3_nt: TGCGCCAGCAGTCAATCGTCCGGTACGGCCTCCTACGAGCAGTACTTC; cdr3_aa: CASSQSSGTASYEQYF
clone_size: few; j_call: TRBJ1-2; cdr3_length: 14; d_call: .; v_call: TRBV5-4; cdr3_nt: TGTGCCAGCAGCTTGGGGGAAGGCGGGTATGGTTACACCTTC; cdr3_aa: CASSLGEGGYGYTF